These 10 T cell receptor beta chains came from one sample sequenced in a study of T cell responses to AZD1222 COVID-19 vaccine. TCRdb keeps only in-frame clones here, not all; method: immunoSEQ multiplex PCR. The sample includes around 140,000 clones, 80% to 95% seen only once; the top ten take about 1.9%. Source: peripheral blood, taken 28 days after the second AZD1222 dose. The receptors stem from an adult who received the AZD1222 COVID-19 vaccine.

The chain has TRBV19 and TRBJ1-2; D is undetermined. CDR3 length: 14 residues. CDR1 LNHDA and CDR2 SQIVND come from the germline V gene (reference sequence). Trimming cost V 6 bases and J 3 bases, with 14 bases left between them. CDR3 in DNA: TGTGCCAGTAGCCCGCTAAGCCAGTACTATGGCTACACCTTC. Amino acid sequence: CASSPLSQYYGYTF.

This clone was detected only a few times. The chain joins TRBV11-2 to TRBJ2-2, with D tentatively TRBD1 (6 bases). V lost 5 bases, J lost 4 bases, and 11 bases lay in between. Germline values: CDR1 SGHAT, CDR2 FQNNGV. The CDR3 loop spans 14 amino acids. CDR3 DNA sequence: TGTGCCAGCAGCCAAAGACAGGTCACCGGGGAGCTGTTTTTT. Protein: CASSQRQVTGELFF.

The chain has TRBV19 and TRBJ1-6; D remains unclear. The CDR3 runs to 15 residues. The germline V and J ends were trimmed by 3 bases and 7 bases, with 13 bases remaining between them. Germline CDR1 is LNHDA and CDR2 is SQIVND (reference sequence). CDR3 nucleotides: TGTGCCAGTAGTATGATCGCCTCAACGAATTCACCCCTCCACTTT. Protein product: CASSMIASTNSPLHF.

The rearrangement joins TRBV19 to TRBJ2-5; D is unclear. The CDR3 is 13 amino acids. CDR1 and CDR2 (germline): LNHDA, SQIVND (reference sequence). V was pared by 2 bases and J by 5 bases, with 9 bases between. The CDR3 DNA reads as TGTGCCAGTAGTATATCTGGGTACGAGACCCAGTACTTC. Translating gives CASSISGYETQYF.

The J gene is TRBJ1-5, the V gene TRBV6-1; TRBD1 might be the D (5 bases). Trimming left V 2 bases short and J 6 bases short, with 17 bases between. CDR1 is MNHNS, CDR2 SASEGT, per germline. This CDR3 region has 16 residues. As DNA, the CDR3 is TGTGCCAGCAGTGAAATACGGCAGGGTGGAACTCAGCCCCAGCATTTT. This encodes CASSEIRQGGTQPQHF.

The V call is TRBV5-1, the J call TRBJ2-1; 11 bases fit TRBD1. Per germline, CDR1 SGHRS and CDR2 YFSETQ. The CDR3 has 17 residues. V lost 1 base, J lost 2 bases, and 5 bases stayed unmatched. The CDR3 DNA is TGCGCCAGCAGCTTGCCGGGACAGGGGGTAACCTACAATGAGCAGTTCTTC. Its protein product is CASSLPGQGVTYNEQFF. Based on the CDR3 plus reference TRBV5-1 and TRBJ2-1, the full variable domain is KAGVTQTPRYLIKTRGQQVTLSCSPISGHRSVSWYQQTPGQGLQFLFEYFSETQRNKGNFPGRFSGRQFSNSRSEMNVSTLELGDSALYLCASSLPGQGVTYNEQFFGPGTRLTVL.

This chain connects TRBV12-5 to TRBJ1-5, with D possibly matching TRBD1 (6 bases). There are 15 residues in the CDR3. V shed 8 bases and J shed 1 base, with 15 bases lying between them. Germline V CDR1 and CDR2: LGHNT, FRNRAP. In DNA form, the CDR3 reads TGTGCTAGTAATACAGGGATCCTAAGCAATCAGCCCCAGCATTTT. Translated, it gives CASNTGILSNQPQHF.

J is TRBJ1-1 and V is TRBV7-9; D gene uncertain. CDR3 length equals 14 residues. Trimming took off 4 bases at V and 1 base at J, with 10 bases between the two ends. Germline lookup yields CDR1 SEHNR and CDR2 FQNEAQ (reference sequence). This CDR3 is CASSSSLRNTEAFF. CDR3 DNA: TGTGCCAGCAGCTCCTCTCTTCGGAACACTGAAGCTTTCTTT.

Here the CDR3 DNA reads TGTGCCAGCCCAAGAAGTTATGGAGAAGGGAGGGCTGAAGCTTTCTTT. As protein: CASPRSYGEGRAEAFF. V gene TRBV21-1 combines with J gene TRBJ1-1. TRBV21-1 counts as a pseudogene. The CDR3 is 16 amino acids.

The gene calls are TRBV30 and TRBJ1-2; D is possibly TRBD1 (6 bases). The V end was cut by 3 bases, the J end by 3 bases, with 17 bases between. CDR3 length: 15 residues. Germline V gives CDR1 GTSNPN, CDR2 SVGIG (reference sequence). The DNA for the CDR3 is TGTGCCTGGAGCCTATACAGGGTTTTTTACTATGGCTACACCTTC. It codes for CAWSLYRVFYYGYTF.